This T cell receptor beta chain was found in a study of T cell clusters in autoimmune cytopenias. Study-wide points: TRB repertoire shifts in secondary cytopenia and chronic lymphocytic leukemia mostly reflected lymphoma, not autoimmunity. Physiological T cell clusters of healthy donors were apparently absent in primary autoimmune cytopenia patients.

TRB rearrangements were amplified by touch-down multiplex PCR with mixed TRB-A/B primers. TCRdb re-called the multiplex PCR reads and shows each CDR3 protein once, DNA omitted. The sample features about 6,100 distinct CDR3 sequences, with roughly two fifths in its top ten. Each sample's input was 250 to 300 ng genomic DNA, some 38,000 genome equivalents. In germline, CDR1 is MNHEY, CDR2 SVGEGT. CDR3 length: 15 amino acids. According to its frequency, this clonotype is large. Antigen unknown. The sample was also linked to a second study, of T cell repertoires in aging, cancer and after chemotherapy. That source notes: Donor ages fell into six groups from 30 or younger up to 70 or older. Across the chemotherapy interval, each cancer cohort showed higher median generation probability, suggesting thymic rebound.

J is TRBJ2-1 and V is TRBV6-2 or TRBV6-3. The sequenced sample was peripheral blood. The receptor's source is a human donor in good health. The CDR3 spells CASSYSTDGHNEQFF.